This TCR beta chain was sequenced during a study of OX40 agonist ivuxolimab in advanced cancers. Sequenced by immunoSEQ multiplex PCR; TCRdb stores in-frame clones only, minus some. The sample records over 40,000 clones, more than 70% being singletons. This CDR3 has 15 amino acids. The V and J ends lost 5 bases and 10 bases, in that order; junction bases with no gene match: 7. Germline CDR1 SGHAT, CDR2 FQDESV (reference sequence). The chain carries TRBV11-1 and TRBJ2-1; 14 bases agree with TRBD2. The specimen comprised CD4+ or CD8+ T cells sorted from blood, sampled in a trial of the OX40 agonist ivuxolimab. This TCR came from an adult with an advanced solid tumor such as melanoma, head and neck, liver or kidney cancer. CDR3 bases: TGTGCCAGCAGCCCACCGGGACTAGCGGGAGAAGAGCAGTTCTTC. Its protein product is CASSPPGLAGEEQFF.